This TCR beta chain was identified during a study of T cells in Graves' hyperthyroidism and ophthalmopathy. This clonotype appeared many times. The germline gives CDR1 SGDLS, CDR2 YYNGEE. The CDR3 is 15 amino acids. The V gene lost 4 bases and the J gene lost 0 bases, with 10 bases spanning the gap. The study left out patients who had uncontrolled infection, other autoimmune disease, pregnancy or lactation. Amplified TCR beta CDR3 regions came from RNA transcripts. The HTBI primer set was used in a first-round RT-PCR of the TCR CDR3. Using its own MiXCR run on the multiplex PCR reads, TCRdb lists one record per CDR3 protein. The data contain approximately 400,000 distinct CDR3 sequences, 15% to 20% of them singletons.

The chain recombines TRBV9 with TRBJ2-2; D unclear. Specimen: blood. The TCR was taken from a woman younger than 35 with Graves' hyperthyroidism. The CDR3: CASSSGRANTGELFF. In DNA, the CDR3 is TGTGCCAGCAGCTCCGGACGGGCGAACACCGGGGAGCTGTTTTTT.